This T cell receptor (beta chain) was sequenced in a study of blood T cell repertoires in COVID-19. Authors' processing steps: Reference gene primer amplification gave nucleated cell count estimates. Assay: immunoSEQ multiplex PCR; the TCRdb copy retains only in-frame clones and omits some. The V and J calls and clone size come from that table; D and trimming were worked out from the DNA. Of just under 90,000 clones listed, more than 85% are singletons. Germline-derived CDR1 and CDR2 are MNHEY and SVGAGI. CDR3 length equals 15 residues. In regard to this clone: The germline gene is not matched at one end of the junction; a read error may be the cause.

This TCR was sampled from a man in his sixties with acute or convalescent COVID-19. The V call is TRBV6-5, the J call TRBJ2-4; 7 nucleotides line up with TRBD1. Sequenced material: peripheral blood. The DNA of the CDR3 is TGTGCCAGCAGAGCGACAGGGACGTCCAAGAACATTCAGTACTTC. Its protein is CASRATGTSKNIQYF.